These T cell receptor beta chains were read from a single sample in a study of T cell responses to AZD1222 COVID-19 vaccine. Only in-frame clones appear in the TCRdb table, and some are missing; sequencing was by immunoSEQ multiplex PCR. The top ten clones hold 5% to 6% of a sample with more than 95,000 clones, over 75% of them seen once. Sequences were derived from peripheral blood, sampled on day 0 of AZD1222 vaccination. Receptors originate from an adult in good health. The CDR3 runs from the conserved cysteine through the conserved F or W.

v_call: TRBV7-2
j_call: TRBJ2-7
cdr3_aa: CASSFGQYEQYF

v_call: TRBV6-6
j_call: TRBJ2-3
cdr3_aa: CAGQPGRWSDTQYF

v_call: TRBV25-1
j_call: TRBJ1-1
cdr3_aa: CASSVPGANTEAFF

v_call: TRBV2
j_call: TRBJ1-2
cdr3_aa: CAGTTGHDGYTF

v_call: TRBV11-2
j_call: TRBJ2-3
cdr3_aa: CASSVVGTSGSEVGDTQYF

v_call: TRBV6-5
j_call: TRBJ2-2
cdr3_aa: CASSYLGVGTGELFF

v_call: TRBV19
j_call: TRBJ1-3
cdr3_aa: CASSPRQDASGNTIYF

v_call: TRBV5-1
j_call: TRBJ2-5
cdr3_aa: CASASDTNQETQYF

v_call: TRBV4-1
j_call: TRBJ1-2
cdr3_aa: CASSQDRSPGTGGDGYTF

v_call: TRBV5-1
j_call: TRBJ1-1
cdr3_aa: CASSLLPDTEAFF

v_call: TRBV3-1/TRBV3-2
j_call: TRBJ2-3
cdr3_aa: CASSLAGVRGDTQYF

v_call: TRBV18
j_call: TRBJ2-3
cdr3_aa: CASSPPSPGTGDTQYF

v_call: TRBV30
j_call: TRBJ2-7
cdr3_aa: CAWSGNRDVAQYF

v_call: TRBV5-1
j_call: TRBJ1-6
cdr3_aa: CASSLGGTELDSPLHF

v_call: TRBV7-9
j_call: TRBJ1-3
cdr3_aa: CASSFGTISGNTIYF

v_call: TRBV2
j_call: TRBJ2-7
cdr3_aa: CASRVTDYEQYF